A selection of T cell receptor beta chains follows, all from one sample in a study of vaccination and CD4 T cells after COVID-19. These receptors have no identified antigens. TCRdb called the PCR reads again in MiXCR, with one record for every CDR3 protein. The repertoire holds about 4,600 distinct CDR3 sequences, with over 40% as singletons. Source material: CD4+ T cells from blood, cultured in vitro. The receptors come from a human donor who had recovered from COVID-19. CDR3s include the opening cysteine and the closing phenylalanine or tryptophan. D genes are given only for firm matches. The size of a clone is reported for some rows only, either as once, few or many, or as a class for expanded clones.

V	size	J	D	CDR3
TRBV4-1	NA	TRBJ2-3	TRBD2	CASSVRTSGQITDTQYF
TRBV30	few	TRBJ2-3	NA	CAWIEGGSTDTQYF
TRBV27	NA	TRBJ2-7	NA	CASSSTTDPYEQYF
TRBV20-1	NA	TRBJ2-7	NA	CSASPDGNYEQYF
TRBV7-2	few	TRBJ2-5	NA	CASSLVAASETQYF
TRBV21-1	NA	TRBJ2-7	NA	CASSCSRGSCYEQYF
TRBV7-8	NA	TRBJ1-2	NA	CASSQYSAYYGYTF
TRBV20-1	few	TRBJ1-1	NA	CSVEGWVTEAFF
TRBV10-3	few	TRBJ2-3	TRBD2	CAISDRGGRITDTQYF
TRBV15	once	TRBJ1-2	TRBD1	CATSRGITGAYGYTF
TRBV4-2	NA	TRBJ2-3	TRBD2	CASSQEPSGGGRADTQYF
TRBV11-2	NA	TRBJ2-5	TRBD2	CASSLGGASGGIQETQYF
TRBV14	NA	TRBJ2-4	NA	CASSQGEGWAKNIQYF
TRBV18	NA	TRBJ1-6	TRBD1	CASSRRGGRYSPLHF
TRBV20-1	NA	TRBJ1-5	NA	CSARDQRGSQPQHF
TRBV6-1	few	TRBJ2-1	NA	CASRVRGVWFF
TRBV19	NA	TRBJ2-7	NA	CASSAGGTPVYEQYF
TRBV11-3	few	TRBJ2-7	TRBD1	CASSYRTGSYEQYF
TRBV7-3	NA	TRBJ1-1	NA	CASSLERDAEAFF
TRBV7-2	NA	TRBJ2-1	NA	CASSKDPSFKNEQFF
TRBV6-1	NA	TRBJ1-1	NA	CASSVGRQEAFF
TRBV2	NA	TRBJ1-4	NA	CASGQEGVEKLFF